This T cell receptor (beta chain) derives from a study of beta chain features in type 1 diabetes. Notes on the study in general: Across patients, naive, central memory and Treg TCRB repertoires exhibited apparently greater similarity than was observed across healthy donors. Whatever favoring of shorter templates PCR might show would apply equally to patients and controls.

This clone has a handful of counts. Its target is not known. Per the germline V gene, CDR1 is MGHDK and CDR2 is SYGVNS. There are 13 residues in the CDR3. V shed 11 bases, J shed 7 bases, and the junction held 9 bases outside the gene matches. Expressed TCRB transcripts were sequenced because the entire RNA isolate underwent reverse transcription. Some clones are missing from TCRdb's copy, which holds only in-frame ones; the method was immunoSEQ multiplex PCR. The sample lists 15,000 to 20,000 clones, around 46% occurring once. The sequenced sample consisted of stem cell memory CD4+ T cells from blood. The chain has TRBV25-1 and TRBJ1-5; TRBD1 agrees at 9 bases. The clonotype comes from a man aged 18 to 29 in good health. For the CDR3, the DNA is TGTGCCGGACCCGGGACAGGGAGACAGCCCCAGCATTTT. It yields the protein CAGPGTGRQPQHF.